The 12 T cell receptor beta chains listed next were all sequenced from one sample in a study of T cell changes during pregnancy in multiple sclerosis. Using immunoSEQ multiplex PCR, the repertoire was profiled, and TCRdb retains in-frame clones only, with some absent. Among tens of thousands of clones listed, about nine tenths were seen once. Sequenced here: peripheral blood, sampled in the first trimester of pregnancy. These receptors originate from a female donor with multiple sclerosis, enrolled in a pregnancy study.

The genes are TRBV29-1 and TRBJ1-2; 10 nucleotides agree with TRBD1. CDR3 size: 13 residues. The germline CDR1 and CDR2 sequences are SQVTM and ANQGSEA. The junction had 3 bases not matched to a gene; V was cut back by 4 bases and J by 4 bases. This CDR3 reads CSVGGQGTYGYTF. The CDR3 DNA follows: TGCAGCGTTGGGGGACAGGGGACCTATGGCTACACCTTC.

The chain joins TRBV7-9 to TRBJ1-1; a possible D gene is TRBD1 (6 bases). The CDR3 covers 14 residues. V was pared by 5 bases and J by 7 bases, with 17 bases between. Germline V gene lookup returns CDR1 SEHNR and CDR2 FQNEAQ (reference sequence). CDR3 sequence: CASSPRDMRGEAFF. The CDR3 DNA reads TGTGCCAGCAGCCCCCGGGACATGAGGGGTGAAGCTTTCTTT.

V usage is TRBV29-1 and J usage is TRBJ1-1; tentative D call: TRBD1 (6 bases). V dropped 5 bases and J dropped 11 bases, with 15 bases sitting between them. This CDR3 is 11 amino acids long. Per the germline V gene, CDR1 is SQVTM and CDR2 is ANQGSEA. The CDR3 DNA reads TGCAGCGTTCCCGCTGGGACATCTGCTTTCTTT. The encoded protein is CSVPAGTSAFF.

The chain links TRBV28 to TRBJ2-7; 11 nucleotides agree with TRBD1. The ends lost 6 bases at V and 2 bases at J; junction bases unmatched: 3. CDR1 and CDR2 (germline): MDHEN, SYDVKM. There are 14 residues in the CDR3. This CDR3 reads CASRGTGGTYEQYF. The CDR3 DNA reads as TGTGCCAGCAGGGGGACAGGGGGGACCTACGAGCAGTACTTC. Together with reference TRBV28 and TRBJ2-7, the CDR3 gives the full variable domain: DVKVTQSSRYLVKRTGEKVFLECVQDMDHENMFWYRQDPGLGLRLIYFSYDVKMKEKGDIPEGYSVSREKKERFSLILESASTNQTSMYLCASRGTGGTYEQYFGPGTRLTVT.

This clone was picked up one time. This sequence joins TRBV4-3 and TRBJ1-1, with D possibly being TRBD1 (5 bases). Trimming took off 0 bases at V and 4 bases at J, with 15 bases between the two ends. Germline assignment: CDR1 LGHNA and CDR2 YSLEER. This CDR3 comprises 16 residues. The CDR3, as DNA: TGCGCCAGCAGCCAAGATAGGGGTCTCGCCCTCACTGAAGCTTTCTTT. Encoded protein: CASSQDRGLALTEAFF.

The chain employs TRBV27 and TRBJ2-7; 10 bases are a match to TRBD1. Germline lookup yields CDR1 MNHEY and CDR2 SMNVEV (reference sequence). CDR3 length: 15 amino acids. Trimming cost V 5 bases and J 0 bases; bases outside gene matches: 4. The CDR3 here is CASSPGQGNSYEQYF. The DNA for the CDR3 is TGTGCCAGCAGTCCGGGACAGGGGAACTCCTACGAGCAGTACTTC.

This chain uses TRBV28 with TRBJ1-4; TRBD1 is a possible D gene (5 bases). CDR1 MDHEN and CDR2 SYDVKM come from the germline V gene. The CDR3 covers 15 residues. The V end lost 3 bases, the J end lost 2 bases, and 10 bases lay between the germline ends. The CDR3 DNA sequence: TGTGCCAGCAGTTTGGTAGGGGCGACTAATGAAAAACTGTTTTTT. This codes for CASSLVGATNEKLFF.

The J gene is TRBJ2-1, the V gene TRBV4-2; D gene unclear. Germline assignment: CDR1 LGHNA and CDR2 YNFKEQ. The CDR3 contains 15 residues. V gave up 1 base and J gave up 6 bases, with 13 bases separating them. The CDR3 DNA reads TGTGCCAGCAGCCAAGGCACGATAGAGGTCAATGAGCAGTTCTTC. Translating gives CASSQGTIEVNEQFF.

Only one count was recorded for this clone. The J gene is TRBJ1-2, the V gene TRBV29-1, with 9 positions matching TRBD1. The CDR3 has 12 residues. Looked up from germline, CDR1 is SQVTM and CDR2 is ANQGSEA. V shed 6 bases, J shed 7 bases, and the junction held 6 bases outside the gene matches. The CDR3 reads CSVDRGLSGYTF. The CDR3 region has the DNA TGCAGCGTGGACAGGGGATTGAGTGGCTACACCTTC.

The J gene is TRBJ2-5, the V gene TRBV7-2; the match to TRBD2 covers 10 bases. CDR3 length: 16 residues. Trimming took 2 bases from V and 1 from J; bases not matched to a gene: 4. Germline-derived CDR1 and CDR2 are SGHTA and FQGNSA. The CDR3: CASSLQAGGRQETQYF. CDR3 DNA sequence: TGTGCCAGCAGCTTACAAGCGGGAGGGCGCCAAGAGACCCAGTACTTC.

The V gene is TRBV19, the J gene TRBJ1-5; 11 bases are a match to TRBD1. CDR3 length equals 19 residues. Germline values: CDR1 LNHDA, CDR2 SQIVND (reference sequence). The V and J ends lost 2 bases and 6 bases, in that order; junction bases with no gene match: 15. As DNA, the CDR3 is TGTGCCAGTAGTATAAATCCTGGGGGACAGGGGGTTTCAACTCAGCCCCAGCATTTT. The encoded protein is CASSINPGGQGVSTQPQHF. The full variable domain, completed using reference TRBV19 and TRBJ1-5, is DGGITQSPKYLFRKEGQNVTLSCEQNLNHDAMYWYRQDPGQGLRLIYYSQIVNDFQKGDIAEGYSVSREKKESFPLTVTSAQKNPTAFYLCASSINPGGQGVSTQPQHFGDGTRLSIL.

The chain carries TRBV29-1 and TRBJ1-1; TRBD1 might be the D (5 bases). Germline assignment: CDR1 SQVTM and CDR2 ANQGSEA. The CDR3 length is 13 residues. V was shortened by 6 bases and J by 7 bases, with 18 bases between the two germline ends. In DNA form, the CDR3 reads TGCAGCGTAACTCCAGCAGACAGAAATGAAGCTTTCTTT. It specifies CSVTPADRNEAFF.